This T cell receptor beta chain derives from a study of T cells in tuberculosis. Study conclusions and caveats: Low-affinity CD1B-GMM tetramer-binding T cells may have been missed.

This CDR3 is 16 amino acids long. V was pared by 2 bases and J by 1 base, with 14 bases between. Per the germline V gene, CDR1 is MNHEY and CDR2 is SVGAGI. After thawing and overnight rest, PBMC were stained with GMM-loaded CD1B tetramer, viability dye and anti-CD3 for sorting. The CD1B tetramers carried C32 glucose monomycolate purified from Rhodococcus equi. Approximately 94,000 tetramer-negative cells were sorted from each donor. TCR-alpha and TCR-beta chains were sequenced unpaired. Only in-frame clones appear in the TCRdb table, and some are missing; sequencing was by immunoSEQ multiplex PCR. The data hold 88,000 or so clones, with roughly 90% observed a single time.

Input material: CD1b-GMM tetramer-negative cells sorted from PBMCs. This sequence joins TRBV6-5 and TRBJ1-1; weak D call: TRBD1 (6 bases). This clonotype originated in an adult woman with latent tuberculosis. CDR3 DNA: TGTGCCAGCAGTTACACGGACAGTCCGTCGAACACTGAAGCTTTCTTT. Translated: CASSYTDSPSNTEAFF.